The 10 T cell receptor beta chains below all came from one sample that was sequenced in a study of cytomegalovirus exposure and HLA in healthy donors. The repertoire was sequenced with immunoSEQ multiplex PCR; TCRdb's copy has only in-frame clones and lacks some. This sample yields 110,000 to 150,000 clones, of which around 88% are seen a single time; 7% to 9% belongs to the top ten. Specimen: PBMCs. Receptors originate from a woman aged 18-29 years in good health and CMV-seropositive.

The V and J genes are TRBV7-9 and TRBJ1-5; D might be TRBD1 (5 bases). The CDR3 consists of 17 residues. V lost 3 bases and J 10 bases, leaving 25 bases between the germline ends. Germline-derived CDR1 and CDR2 are SEHNR and FQNEAQ (reference sequence). CDR3: CASSLGPSGTRSYPQHF. The CDR3 DNA follows: TGTGCCAGCAGCTTGGGTCCCTCGGGGACTCGCAGCTATCCCCAGCATTTT.

The V and J genes are TRBV19 and TRBJ1-4; perhaps TRBD1 as D (6 bases). Per germline, CDR1 LNHDA and CDR2 SQIVND (reference sequence). V lost 6 bases and J 6 bases, leaving 14 bases between the germline ends. The CDR3 has 14 amino acids. Here the CDR3 reads CASSAKQGYEKLFF. The CDR3 bases are TGTGCCAGTAGCGCTAAACAGGGTTATGAAAAACTGTTTTTT.

This clone came up once. The chain joins TRBV9 to TRBJ2-7, with 8 bases fitting TRBD1. Germline CDR1 and CDR2: SGDLS and YYNGEE. There are 14 residues in the CDR3. The junction had 5 bases not matched to a gene; V was cut back by 4 bases and J by 2 bases. In DNA, the CDR3 is TGTGCCAGCAGCCCCGGACAGGGTACCTACGAGCAGTACTTC. Amino acids: CASSPGQGTYEQYF.

V is TRBV6-5 and J is TRBJ2-2, with 8 bases lining up with TRBD1. V was pared by 6 bases and J by 0 bases, with 6 bases of the junction left unmatched. This CDR3 has 16 residues. CDR1 is MNHEY, CDR2 SVGAGI, per germline. The CDR3 sequence is CASRYDRGPNTGELFF. The DNA of the CDR3 is TGTGCCAGCAGATACGACAGGGGCCCGAACACCGGGGAGCTGTTTTTT.

The sample holds one count of this clone. The CDR3 protein is CASSLAASRTGANTEAFF. The CDR3 region has the DNA TGTGCCAGCAGCTTAGCGGCGAGCCGGACAGGGGCGAACACTGAAGCTTTCTTT. V is TRBV21-1 and J is TRBJ1-1; TRBD1, as called in the table, went unchecked against the DNA. TRBV21-1 is tagged as a pseudogene. This CDR3 has 18 residues.

The chain employs TRBV27 and TRBJ2-1; 7 bases line up with TRBD2. CDR3 length: 13 amino acids. The V and J ends lost 6 bases and 8 bases, in that order; junction bases with no gene match: 7. Germline V CDR1 and CDR2: MNHEY, SMNVEV (reference sequence). CDR3 region: CASRSGNMDEQFF. The CDR3 DNA is TGTGCCAGCAGAAGCGGGAATATGGATGAGCAGTTCTTC.

Points on this clone: Different DNA sequences within this sample yield the same CDR3. The V and J genes are TRBV5-4 and TRBJ1-1, with a possible D match to TRBD1 (5 bases). Germline loops: CDR1 SGHNT, CDR2 YYREEE (reference sequence). This CDR3 is built from 17 residues. V gave up 1 base and J gave up 2 bases, with 18 bases separating them. This chain's CDR3 is CASSLRGQGALNTEAFF. The CDR3 nucleotides read TGTGCCAGCAGCTTGAGGGGCCAGGGCGCCCTAAACACTGAAGCTTTCTTT.

The genes are TRBV4-1 and TRBJ1-5; TRBD1 agrees at 8 bases. This CDR3 region has 16 residues. CDR1 and CDR2 from the germline V gene are MGHRA and YSYEKL. J gave up 6 bases and V 4 bases, and 11 bases lay outside the gene matches. The CDR3 coding sequence is TGCGCCAGCAGCCGGGTATCGACAGGGGAGGGTCAGCCCCAGCATTTT. As protein: CASSRVSTGEGQPQHF.

The chain uses TRBV5-1 and TRBJ2-5, with TRBD2 matching over 7 bases. Looked up from germline, CDR1 is SGHRS and CDR2 is YFSETQ. Trimming cost V 5 bases and J 2 bases; bases outside gene matches: 9. This CDR3 is built from 15 residues. CDR3 sequence (DNA): TGCGCCAGCAGTCGGGCGGGGGAGATACAAGAGACCCAGTACTTC. It translates to CASSRAGEIQETQYF.

This clone was seen just once. The chain recombines TRBV9 with TRBJ1-2; weak D call: TRBD1 (5 bases). Germline-derived CDR1 and CDR2 are SGDLS and YYNGEE. The CDR3 consists of 14 residues. The V gene lost 0 bases and the J gene lost 5 bases, with 11 bases spanning the gap. The DNA of the CDR3 is TGTGCCAGCAGCGTAGATTACGGGGGATATGGCTACACCTTC. Translated, it gives CASSVDYGGYGYTF.